Following are 18 T cell receptor beta chains from one sample sequenced in a study of STAT5B mutations in CD4+ large granular lymphocyte leukemia. The table came from immunoSEQ multiplex PCR; TCRdb's copy has only in-frame clones and leaves some out. The sample includes 35,000 or so clones, more than 70% seen only once; the top ten take about 0.92%. The material sequenced was CD4+ T cells from blood buffy coats. All receptors come from a human donor in good health.

V usage is TRBV5-1 and J usage is TRBJ2-5; perhaps TRBD2 as D (5 bases). This CDR3 is 15 amino acids long. Trimming removed 4 bases from V and 7 bases from J, with 20 bases in between. Germline V lookup: CDR1 SGHRS, CDR2 YFSETQ. The CDR3 spells CASSAEDSAFGTQYF. CDR3 nucleotide sequence: TGCGCCAGCAGCGCCGAGGACTCTGCTTTTGGGACCCAGTACTTC.

CDR3 region: CASSSQYSYEQYF. The CDR3 DNA reads TGTGCCAGCAGCTCTCAATACTCCTACGAGCAGTACTTC. This sequence joins TRBV7-7 and TRBJ2-7; D is uncertain. The CDR3 is made up of 13 amino acids. Trimming removed 4 bases at V and 0 bases at J, with 7 bases between. CDR1 is SSHAT and CDR2 is FNYEAQ in the germline V gene (reference sequence).

The rearrangement uses TRBV4-3 and TRBJ2-3; 14 bases match TRBD2. This CDR3 is built from 17 residues. V trimming: 0 bases; J trimming: 3 bases; junction bases outside the gene matches: 2. The V gene's germline CDR1 is LGHNA and CDR2 YSLEER. The CDR3 DNA reads as TGCGCCAGCAGCCAAGAGGGACTAGCGGGAGTGACAGATACGCAGTATTTT. This gives the protein CASSQEGLAGVTDTQYF.

The chain joins TRBV6-5 to TRBJ1-5; D uncertain. The ends were cut back, 4 bases at V and 4 bases at J, with 8 bases in the middle. CDR1 is MNHEY and CDR2 is SVGAGI in the germline V gene. The CDR3 consists of 13 residues. The CDR3 sequence is CASSFAENQPQHF. The CDR3 bases are TGTGCCAGCAGTTTCGCAGAGAATCAGCCCCAGCATTTT.

The chain employs TRBV2 and TRBJ1-5; 7 bases match TRBD1. The CDR3 is 13 residues long. J was trimmed by 4 bases and V by 8 bases; bases with no gene match: 5. The V gene's germline CDR1 is SNHLY and CDR2 FYNNEI. This CDR3 reads CASLRDRNQPQHF. CDR3 bases: TGTGCCAGCCTCCGGGACAGAAATCAGCCCCAGCATTTT.

The gene calls are TRBV10-3 and TRBJ2-7, with 7 bases identical to TRBD1. The CDR3 is 14 residues long. J lost 2 bases, V lost 5 bases, and 6 bases had no gene match. CDR1 is ENHRY and CDR2 is SYGVKD in the germline V gene. As DNA, the CDR3 is TGTGCCATCAGTAGCCGGACAGGAACCTACGAGCAGTACTTC. It specifies CAISSRTGTYEQYF.

The chain combines TRBV30 with TRBJ1-4, with D possibly matching TRBD1 (5 bases). The CDR3 sequence is 15 residues long. Germline V gives CDR1 GTSNPN, CDR2 SVGIG (reference sequence). V was trimmed by 2 bases and J by 8 bases, leaving 18 bases between them. CDR3 protein: CAWSSPPREVEKLFF. The CDR3 DNA reads TGTGCCTGGAGTTCCCCCCCCAGGGAAGTAGAAAAACTGTTTTTT.

This rearrangement joins TRBV6-4 to TRBJ1-1; D gene ambiguous. V dropped 5 bases and J dropped 5 bases, with 15 bases sitting between them. The CDR3 loop spans 14 amino acids. Germline CDR1 MRHNA, CDR2 SNTAGT. The CDR3 coding sequence is TGTGCCAGCAGTTACAGCCACCCGGGAACTGAAGCTTTCTTT. Translated, it gives CASSYSHPGTEAFF.

V usage is TRBV5-1 and J usage is TRBJ1-2; D uncertain. Trimming shortened V by 6 bases and J by 0 bases, and 15 bases separated the two germline ends. The V gene's germline CDR1 is SGHRS and CDR2 YFSETQ. CDR3 length equals 15 residues. The CDR3 DNA sequence: TGCGCCAGCACGACCCAGCTATTACCTAACTATGGCTACACCTTC. Translating it yields CASTTQLLPNYGYTF.

The chain joins TRBV27 to TRBJ1-5; 9 bases fit TRBD1. Germline CDR1 MNHEY, CDR2 SMNVEV (reference sequence). V trimming: 5 bases; J trimming: 2 bases; junction bases outside the gene matches: 7. The CDR3 loop spans 16 amino acids. CDR3 coding DNA: TGTGCCAGCAGTACCGGACAGGGGCTCCGCAATCAGCCCCAGCATTTT. Residues: CASSTGQGLRNQPQHF.

This clone was detected only a few times. The chain uses TRBV7-8 and TRBJ1-1; D perhaps matches TRBD1 (5 bases). Trimming stripped 1 base from V and 7 bases from J, with 13 bases between. The CDR3 length is 14 residues. CDR1 and CDR2 from the germline V gene are SGHVS and FQNEAQ. The CDR3 DNA follows: TGTGCCAGCAGCTTAGAGAGGGGCTTGGTTGAAGCTTTCTTT. It encodes CASSLERGLVEAFF.

This chain uses TRBV6-5 with TRBJ1-5; tentative D call: TRBD1 (6 bases). The CDR3 consists of 14 residues. Trimming stripped 4 bases from V and 6 bases from J, with 13 bases between. CDR1 MNHEY and CDR2 SVGAGI come from the germline V gene. The CDR3 loop is CASSSGRGGQPQHF. CDR3 DNA sequence: TGTGCCAGCAGTTCAGGACGAGGGGGTCAGCCCCAGCATTTT.

The chain uses TRBV7-8 and TRBJ2-1, with D possibly matching TRBD2 (6 bases). V shed 5 bases and J shed 2 bases, with 13 bases lying between them. Germline CDR1 reads SGHVS; CDR2 reads FQNEAQ. This CDR3 spans 15 amino acids. This CDR3 reads CASSLGLAPYNEQFF. For the CDR3, the DNA is TGTGCCAGCAGCCTAGGGCTAGCGCCCTACAATGAGCAGTTCTTC.

The gene calls are TRBV6-5 and TRBJ1-1; 8 nucleotides agree with TRBD1. With V trimmed by 4 bases and J by 6 bases, 13 bases remained unmatched. The CDR3 totals 16 residues. Germline CDR1 is MNHEY and CDR2 is SVGAGI. The CDR3 bases are TGTGCCAGCAGTTCCCTGCTGCAGGGGGCGAGGGCTGAAGCTTTCTTT. Translation: CASSSLLQGARAEAFF.

Details on this clone: Sequence at one end of the junction differs from germline and may be a read error. The V gene is TRBV10-1, the J gene TRBJ2-3; D perhaps matches TRBD2 (5 bases). Germline CDR1 reads WNHNN; CDR2 reads SYGVQD (reference sequence). The CDR3 loop spans 15 amino acids. CDR3 region: CASSRSTPSRDTQYF. Here the CDR3 DNA reads TGCGCCAGCAGTCGCAGCACTCCTAGCAGAGATACGCAGTATTTT.

V and J are TRBV2 and TRBJ1-5; D is perhaps TRBD1 (6 bases). Germline CDR1 SNHLY, CDR2 FYNNEI. The CDR3 loop spans 15 amino acids. Trimming removed 1 base at V and 3 bases at J, with 10 bases between. The CDR3 DNA reads as TGTGCCAGCAGTGAAGGAGGGGGTGCCAATCAGCCCCAGCATTTT. Translating it yields CASSEGGGANQPQHF.

V gene TRBV7-9 combines with J gene TRBJ2-2; no definite D call. V lost 1 base, J lost 3 bases, and 6 bases lay in between. The germline V gene encodes CDR1 SEHNR and CDR2 FQNEAQ (reference sequence). The CDR3 is 14 amino acids. Here the CDR3 reads CASSLGSDTGELFF. In nucleotides, the CDR3 is TGTGCCAGCAGCTTAGGGTCGGACACCGGGGAGCTGTTTTTT.

The chain employs TRBV27 and TRBJ2-3; 12 nucleotides match TRBD2. Germline lookup yields CDR1 MNHEY and CDR2 SMNVEV (reference sequence). V was pared by 4 bases and J by 3 bases, with 14 bases of the junction left unmatched. The CDR3 has 19 amino acids. The CDR3 spells CASSSLPGASGRGTDTQYF. In DNA form, the CDR3 reads TGTGCCAGCAGTTCACTCCCCGGGGCTAGCGGGAGGGGTACAGATACGCAGTATTTT.